The 14 T cell receptor beta chains presented below share a single source sample, sequenced in a study of identical twins. Each CDR3 protein gets one entry after TCRdb re-called the 5' RACE reads with MiXCR. The data hold some 240,000 distinct CDR3 sequences, with approximately 8.3% observed a single time. These data were also reused for a study on yellow fever vaccine responses in identical twins.

The sample was CD8+ T cells sorted from blood. These receptors were collected from a woman younger than 30 in good health.

This clonotype was seen only a few times. This chain joins TRBV20-1 and TRBJ2-7, with 9 bases identical to TRBD1. This CDR3 contains 15 residues. Trimming removed 6 bases from V and 1 base from J; junction bases left unmatched: 10. Germline values: CDR1 DFQATT, CDR2 SNEGSKA (reference sequence). CDR3 nucleotide sequence: TGCAGTGCCGGAACAGGGGGCATGAAGTCCTACGAGCAGTACTTC. Its translation is CSAGTGGMKSYEQYF.

This clonotype showed up many times. CDR3 coding DNA: TGCAGCGTTGAAACAGGGTTTAGGAGCGAGCAGTACTTC. Its translation is CSVETGFRSEQYF. The chain recombines TRBV29-1 with TRBJ2-7; D is perhaps TRBD1 (6 bases). V lost 2 bases and J 6 bases, leaving 14 bases between the germline ends. The CDR3 is made up of 13 amino acids. Germline V lookup: CDR1 SQVTM, CDR2 ANQGSEA.

In its sample, this clonotype was seen many times. This chain links TRBV7-6 with TRBJ1-3, with D unresolved. The CDR3 consists of 17 residues. Between the trimmed V and J ends, which lost 5 bases and 0 bases, there was a span of 17 bases. Looked up from germline, CDR1 is SGHVS and CDR2 is FNYEAQ. The CDR3 loop reads CASSRPEGESSGNTIYF. CDR3 coding DNA: TGTGCCAGCAGCCGCCCGGAGGGTGAGAGCTCTGGAAACACCATATATTTT.

This chain uses TRBV6-2 or TRBV6-3 with TRBJ1-4, with a weak D call TRBD1 (5 bases). Germline CDR1 reads MNHEY; CDR2 reads SVGEGT. The CDR3 length is 16 residues. Trimming took 2 bases from V and 11 from J, leaving 21 bases between them. CDR3 region: CASSYGWGPAGEKLFF. CDR3 coding DNA: TGTGCCAGCAGTTACGGTTGGGGACCTGCGGGCGAGAAACTGTTTTTT.

This clonotype was picked up one time. Possible read error: a much larger clone is one base away. The chain links TRBV6-1 to TRBJ2-3; D is unresolved. The V end lost 7 bases, the J end lost 0 bases, and 11 bases lay between the germline ends. CDR3 length: 14 residues. The germline CDR1 and CDR2 sequences are MNHNS and SASEGT. CDR3 in DNA: TGTGCCAGCATAAACACCCCCAGCACAGATACGCAGTATTTT. Its protein product is CASINTPSTDTQYF.

CDR3 sequence reads: CASSQVAEQFF. The CDR3 DNA is TGTGCCAGCAGCCAAGTAGCTGAGCAGTTCTTC. The genes are TRBV14 and TRBJ2-1; D uncertain. The V gene lost 1 base and the J gene lost 9 bases, with 4 bases spanning the gap. The germline V gene has CDR1 SGHDN and CDR2 FVKESK. This CDR3 contains 11 residues.

This clonotype was seen many times. The chain uses TRBV10-3 and TRBJ2-1, with D possibly being TRBD2 (7 bases). CDR1 and CDR2 (germline): ENHRY, SYGVKD. Trimming stripped 8 bases from V and 4 bases from J, with 18 bases between. The CDR3 is 15 amino acids. CDR3 region: CAIPRVGGAYNEQFF. CDR3 DNA sequence: TGTGCCATCCCGAGGGTTGGGGGGGCGTACAATGAGCAGTTCTTC.

J is TRBJ2-1 and V is TRBV7-6; 9 nucleotides match TRBD2. The CDR3 is 17 residues long. V gave up 1 base and J gave up 6 bases; unmatched junction bases: 10. CDR1 is SGHVS and CDR2 is FNYEAQ in the germline V gene. CDR3 DNA: TGTGCCAGCAGCTTAGAAACCCCGGGACTAGCCTTCAATGAGCAGTTCTTC. Its protein product is CASSLETPGLAFNEQFF.

The genes are TRBV2 and TRBJ2-7; no firm D call. The germline V gene has CDR1 SNHLY and CDR2 FYNNEI. Deletions cut 3 bases from V and 2 bases from J, with 11 bases between. This CDR3 is 14 amino acids long. CDR3 sequence: CASSEGPGPYEQYF. The CDR3 bases are TGTGCCAGCAGTGAGGGCCCAGGCCCCTACGAGCAGTACTTC.

This clonotype appeared many times. This chain uses TRBV29-1 with TRBJ1-1; possible D gene TRBD1, 5 bases. Trimming took 7 bases from V and 1 from J, leaving 16 bases between them. Looked up from germline, CDR1 is SQVTM and CDR2 is ANQGSEA. The CDR3 is 14 amino acids. CDR3 sequence (DNA): TGCAGCGCTCCGGGAGGGGTTGCGAACACTGAAGCTTTCTTT. As protein: CSAPGGVANTEAFF.

The chain is built from TRBV20-1 and TRBJ2-7, with 8 bases identical to TRBD2. With V trimmed by 5 bases and J by 2 bases, 5 bases remained unmatched. This CDR3 has 13 residues. The germline gives CDR1 DFQATT, CDR2 SNEGSKA (reference sequence). The DNA for the CDR3 is TGCAGTGCTCGGGGGGGCGCTACCTACGAGCAGTACTTC. Protein product: CSARGGATYEQYF.

This clonotype occurred many times. The V and J genes are TRBV27 and TRBJ1-2; 7 bases map to TRBD1. This CDR3 spans 13 amino acids. Germline-derived CDR1 and CDR2 are MNHEY and SMNVEV (reference sequence). With V trimmed by 2 bases and J by 3 bases, 0 bases remained unmatched. CDR3 nucleotide sequence: TGTGCCAGCAGTTTACAGGGGGACTATGGCTACACCTTC. This encodes CASSLQGDYGYTF.

This clonotype has just a few counts. The chain carries TRBV18 and TRBJ2-1, with D possibly matching TRBD1 (5 bases). V lost 1 base and J lost 2, with 9 bases in between. From germline, CDR1 is KGHSH and CDR2 LQKENI. This CDR3 spans 15 amino acids. CDR3 loop: CASSPQGSAYNEQFF. DNA for the CDR3: TGTGCCAGCTCACCACAGGGGTCTGCCTACAATGAGCAGTTCTTC. The complete variable domain, with remaining parts taken from reference TRBV18 and TRBJ2-1, reads NAGVMQNPRHLVRRRGQEARLRCSPMKGHSHVYWYRQLPEEGLKFMVYLQKENIIDESGMPKERFSAEFPKEGPSILRIQQVVRGDSAAYFCASSPQGSAYNEQFFGPGTRLTVL.

This clonotype has a count of ten or more. The chain links TRBV4-3 to TRBJ2-2; D might be TRBD1 or TRBD2, each matching 5 bases. Trimming shortened V by 1 base and J by 6 bases, and 12 bases separated the two germline ends. CDR1 and CDR2 (germline): LGHNA, YSLEER. The CDR3 is 15 amino acids. CDR3 sequence (DNA): TGCGCCAGCAGCCAAGGGGACCGGGCACCCGGGGAGCTGTTTTTT. It translates to CASSQGDRAPGELFF.